These T cell receptor beta chains were read from a single sample in a study of blood T cells in healthy people across ages. TCRdb itself ran the 5' RACE reads through MiXCR, one entry per CDR3 protein. This sample has about 1.4 million distinct CDR3 sequences, with roughly 59% found just once. The sample consisted of blood. The receptors here all came from a young man in good health. Each CDR3 is given without its conserved first and last residue. Where a row states a size, it is once, few, many or the class of an expanded clone; other rows omit it.

V	J	size	CDR3
TRBV27	TRBJ2-1	-	ASTTSGFYNEQF
TRBV4-1	TRBJ2-1	-	ASSQGVPGQGVHEQF
TRBV12-3/TRBV12-4	TRBJ1-5	-	ASSKQGFRNQPQH
TRBV4-2	TRBJ2-1	-	ASSRTSVHEQF
TRBV5-1	TRBJ2-7	-	ASSLPRGDEQY
TRBV24-1	TRBJ2-1	-	ATSDRRTSGRIYNEQF
TRBV20-1	TRBJ2-2	-	SATEGGSPSGELF
TRBV29-1	TRBJ2-1	-	SVDVGGQGRNEQF
TRBV6-1	TRBJ2-3	-	ASRGSIAGATDTQY
TRBV12-3/TRBV12-4	TRBJ2-1	-	ASSLGVLAGPNEQF
TRBV4-1	TRBJ2-5	once	AGSQDLGFQETQY
TRBV7-2	TRBJ2-5	-	ASSLDPRQGDGGAETQY
TRBV4-1	TRBJ2-1	-	ASSLLPGHWDEQF
TRBV10-3	TRBJ1-1	-	AIREDILKSEAF
TRBV4-2	TRBJ2-7	once	ASSQGTGLLYEQY
TRBV12-3/TRBV12-4	TRBJ2-5	-	ASSSLTGPETQY
TRBV4-3	TRBJ1-5	-	ASSQVRGGDQPQH
TRBV20-1	TRBJ2-3	-	SARDKAGYTDTQY
TRBV5-4	TRBJ2-5	-	ASSPLAGGGKTQY
TRBV4-2	TRBJ2-6	many	ASSQDGSGANVLT
TRBV25-1	TRBJ2-1	-	ASSASYGSREQF
TRBV6-6	-	-	ASRDRGILDEQY
TRBV20-1	TRBJ1-2	-	SARTASPGTNGCT
TRBV16	TRBJ2-3	-	ASSDPQRFDTQY
TRBV9	TRBJ2-6	once	ASSEPPLLAGGANVLT
TRBV5-1	TRBJ2-6	-	ASSLVRGPGANVLT
TRBV28	TRBJ1-6	-	ASSLWRGIDNSPLH
TRBV15	TRBJ2-7	-	ATSLRDIPSYEQY
TRBV28	TRBJ2-7	few	ASSFRTLGQAYEQY
TRBV6-5	TRBJ2-1	-	ASSDVRSNEQF
TRBV30	TRBJ2-3	-	AWSVGQLTDTQY
TRBV7-9	TRBJ2-1	once	ASSQGLGVYNEQF
TRBV7-2	TRBJ2-7	few	ASSPWDRDEQY
TRBV28	TRBJ2-1	-	ASSFLWGTGIHNEQF
TRBV20-1	TRBJ2-1	-	SLPRSSYNEQF
TRBV6-1	TRBJ1-2	-	ATPKEISGGYT
TRBV12-3/TRBV12-4	TRBJ1-1	-	ASSFSSGTEAF
TRBV4-1	TRBJ1-2	-	ATSDSLYGYT
TRBV25-1	TRBJ1-1	-	ASRDFAGRNTEAF
TRBV6-6	TRBJ1-1	-	ASSYQGQGATEAF